This T cell receptor beta chain originates from a study of blood T cell repertoires in COVID-19. Overall study context: The United States, Italy and Spain were the sources of the acute and convalescent COVID-19 samples.

Some clones are missing from TCRdb's copy, which holds only in-frame ones; the method was immunoSEQ multiplex PCR. The sample shows over 200,000 clones, 75% to 90% of them seen only once. The germline V gene encodes CDR1 LGHNA and CDR2 YNFKEQ. This CDR3 region has 14 residues. Trimming took off 0 bases at V and 11 bases at J, with 17 bases between the two ends. The rearrangement links TRBV4-2 to TRBJ2-7, with D hard to call. The specimen was PBMCs or T cells enriched from blood (not recorded which). The clonotype originates from a woman in her 30s who had been exposed to COVID-19. The chain's CDR3 is CASSQDLGPGSEYF. CDR3 nucleotides: TGTGCCAGCAGCCAAGATCTGGGCCCAGGCTCTGAGTACTTC.